The 10 T cell receptor beta chains below all came from one sample that was sequenced in a study of blood T cell repertoires in COVID-19. Profiling relied on immunoSEQ multiplex PCR, and the TCRdb table lists in-frame clones only, not all of them. Here the sample spans some 190,000 clones, approximately 80% being singletons. The sequencing sample was made of PBMCs or T cells enriched from blood (not recorded which). The origin of the receptors is a man younger than 45 with acute COVID-19.

The chain recombines TRBV6-5 with TRBJ1-6; no reliable D call. Germline lookup yields CDR1 MNHEY and CDR2 SVGAGI. The length of the CDR3 is 15 residues. Trimming removed 2 bases from V and 5 bases from J, with 10 bases in between. CDR3 in DNA: TGTGCCAGCAGTTACGCCGACGAGGATAATTCACCCCTCCACTTT. Its translation: CASSYADEDNSPLHF.

This chain joins TRBV11-2 and TRBJ1-6; D may be TRBD1 (5 bases). Trimming stripped 4 bases from V and 5 bases from J, with 12 bases between. The germline V gene has CDR1 SGHAT and CDR2 FQNNGV. This CDR3 is built from 15 residues. Written as DNA, the CDR3 is TGTGCCAGCAGCTGGCTAAGGGGTAATAATTCACCCCTCCACTTT. Amino acids: CASSWLRGNNSPLHF.

The chain couples TRBV5-5 to TRBJ2-3, with 8 bases matching TRBD2. This CDR3 is 16 amino acids long. The germline V gene encodes CDR1 SGHKS and CDR2 YYEKEE (reference sequence). J lost 2 bases, V lost 0 bases, and 5 bases had no gene match. CDR3 in amino acids: CASSLAGGLVTDTQYF. CDR3 nucleotides: TGTGCCAGCAGCTTGGCGGGGGGGCTAGTCACAGATACGCAGTATTTT. Variable domain in full (rest from reference TRBV5-5 and TRBJ2-3): DAGVTQSPTHLIKTRGQQVTLRCSPISGHKSVSWYQQVLGQGPQFIFQYYEKEERGRGNFPDRFSARQFPNYSSELNVNALLLGDSALYLCASSLAGGLVTDTQYFGPGTRLTVL.

CDR3 in DNA: TGTGCCAGCAGGGGGACAGGGGTGGGAAACATTCAGTACTTC. Its protein product is CASRGTGVGNIQYF. J is TRBJ2-4 and V is TRBV2; 10 bases are a match to TRBD1. CDR1 is SNHLY and CDR2 is FYNNEI in the germline V gene. V shed 6 bases, J shed 6 bases, and the junction held 5 bases outside the gene matches. This CDR3 region has 14 residues.

The rearrangement uses TRBV2 and TRBJ1-1; unclear D gene. Germline V gene data show CDR1 as SNHLY and CDR2 as FYNNEI. The V gene lost 4 bases and the J gene lost 4 bases, with 10 bases spanning the gap. CDR3 length equals 13 residues. In DNA, the CDR3 is TGTGCCAGCAGTGTGAGGTCTCCCACTGAAGCTTTCTTT. Amino acid sequence: CASSVRSPTEAFF.

The J gene is TRBJ2-3, the V gene TRBV10-2; D is perhaps TRBD1 (5 bases). V was clipped by 8 bases and J by 5 bases, with 20 bases between them. The CDR3 has 15 amino acids. CDR1 and CDR2 from the germline V gene are WSHSY and SAAADI. In nucleotides, the CDR3 is TGCGCCAGCGTAGGGGTCAGATCAAGTGGAGATACGCAGTATTTT. Translated, it gives CASVGVRSSGDTQYF.

This chain links TRBV7-6 with TRBJ1-2; TRBD1 is a possible D gene (5 bases). CDR3 length: 15 amino acids. Germline V gene sequence: CDR1 SGHVS, CDR2 FNYEAQ. Trimming left V 2 bases short and J 7 bases short, with 17 bases between. Written as DNA, the CDR3 is TGTGCCAGCAGCTTATTGTTGGGGGGGTTGCCTGGCTACACCTTC. Translation: CASSLLLGGLPGYTF.

The rearrangement uses TRBV27 and TRBJ1-6; 11 nucleotides align to TRBD1. The CDR3 spans 17 residues. Germline V gene sequence: CDR1 MNHEY, CDR2 SMNVEV (reference sequence). The ends lost 5 bases at V and 1 base at J; junction bases unmatched: 4. CDR3 in DNA: TGTGCCAGCAGTCCACGGGACAGGGGGTCCTATAATTCACCCCTCCACTTT. Translating it yields CASSPRDRGSYNSPLHF.

The V gene is TRBV4-2, the J gene TRBJ1-1; 11 bases agree with TRBD1. The germline CDR1 and CDR2 sequences are LGHNA and YNFKEQ. This CDR3 has 16 residues. J lost 4 bases, V lost 4 bases, and 8 bases had no gene match. The CDR3 here is CASSPTGQGVGTEAFF. The CDR3 DNA sequence: TGTGCCAGCAGCCCGACGGGACAGGGGGTGGGCACTGAAGCTTTCTTT.

The chain combines TRBV30 with TRBJ1-4; D remains ambiguous. Trimming took off 1 base at V and 8 bases at J, with 8 bases between the two ends. There are 12 residues in the CDR3. The V gene's germline CDR1 is GTSNPN and CDR2 SVGIG (reference sequence). The CDR3: CAWSATREKLFF. The CDR3 region has the DNA TGTGCCTGGAGTGCCACTAGGGAAAAACTGTTTTTT.